This entry lists 6 T cell receptor beta chains sequenced from one sample in a study of CD8 T cells in ankylosing spondylitis. TCRdb independently ran MiXCR on the 5' RACE reads; one entry per CDR3 protein. This sample yields some 130,000 distinct CDR3 sequences, of which 6% to 8.5% are seen a single time; 9.5% to 15% belongs to the top ten. Sequenced sample: blood, either unsorted or a sorted T cell fraction (not recorded which). The receptors come from a female donor with ankylosing spondylitis or in good health (not recorded which).

There are many counts of this clonotype. The gene calls are TRBV12-3 or TRBV12-4 and TRBJ1-1; no definite D call. This CDR3 has 12 residues. V was trimmed by 7 bases and J by 2 bases, leaving 8 bases between them. The CDR3 protein is CASNGRNTEAFF. Written as DNA, the CDR3 is TGTGCCAGCAATGGACGAAACACTGAAGCTTTCTTT.

V usage is TRBV5-4 and J usage is TRBJ2-1; the D is unclear. Trimming took off 1 base at V and 0 bases at J, with 8 bases between the two ends. Germline lookup yields CDR1 SGHNT and CDR2 YYREEE (reference sequence). This CDR3 is built from 15 residues. CDR3 DNA sequence: TGTGCCAGCAGCTTGCCCCCTAGCTCCTACAATGAGCAGTTCTTC. Residues: CASSLPPSSYNEQFF. Variable domain in full (rest from reference TRBV5-4 and TRBJ2-1): ETGVTQSPTHLIKTRGQQVTLRCSSQSGHNTVSWYQQALGQGPQFIFQYYREEENGRGNFPPRFSGLQFPNYSSELNVNALELDDSALYLCASSLPPSSYNEQFFGPGTRLTVL.

This clonotype was counted at least ten times. The gene calls are TRBV7-8 and TRBJ2-1; 9 bases are a match to TRBD1. Germline lookup yields CDR1 SGHVS and CDR2 FQNEAQ. V was pared by 8 bases and J by 5 bases, with 7 bases of the junction left unmatched. The CDR3 length is 14 residues. This CDR3 is CASSLDRGNNEQFF. The CDR3 nucleotides are TGTGCCAGCTCTCTGGACAGGGGTAACAATGAGCAGTTCTTC.

The chain combines TRBV12-3 or TRBV12-4 with TRBJ2-1, with 7 nucleotides matching TRBD1. The length of the CDR3 is 17 residues. V lost 3 bases and J lost 7; bases outside the gene matches: 15. The CDR3 nucleotides read TGTGCCAGCAGTTTGGTCAGGGGGTTAGGTTTCGATAATGAGCAGTTCTTC. Its protein product is CASSLVRGLGFDNEQFF.

CDR3 amino acids: CASSLDSLSYEQYF. CDR3 sequence (DNA): TGCGCCAGCAGCTTGGACAGCCTCTCCTACGAGCAGTACTTC. V usage is TRBV5-1 and J usage is TRBJ2-7; D gene ambiguous. The CDR3 totals 14 residues. Trimming took 0 bases from V and 0 from J, leaving 7 bases between them. Germline V lookup: CDR1 SGHRS, CDR2 YFSETQ.

Many counts were recorded for this clonotype. The chain links TRBV20-1 to TRBJ1-1, with a weak D call TRBD1 (5 bases). Between the trimmed V and J ends, which lost 6 bases and 7 bases, there was a span of 21 bases. The CDR3 runs 14 residues. Germline CDR1 is DFQATT and CDR2 is SNEGSKA (reference sequence). The CDR3 reads CSAPPPPARGEAFF. Here the CDR3 DNA reads TGCAGTGCCCCACCCCCCCCGGCTAGGGGTGAAGCTTTCTTT.